This T cell receptor beta chain stems from a study of blood T cell repertoires in COVID-19. Whole-study context: From T cells, B-cell-depleted T cells, or PBMCs came the material, which was cDNA or gDNA.

Authors' methods: Nucleated cell counts were estimated from reference gene primer amplification. Measured with immunoSEQ multiplex PCR; TCRdb has only the in-frame clones, and not every one. Clone size and the V and J calls come from that table; the DNA yielded D and trimming. Of about 240,000 clones in the sample, about 90% are singletons; the top ten hold just over 3%. The CDR3 totals 15 residues. V lost 0 bases, J lost 6 bases, and 15 bases lay in between. CDR1 and CDR2 from the germline V gene are SGHNT and YYREEE (reference sequence). Sequenced sample: peripheral blood. V and J are TRBV5-4 and TRBJ1-2; no reliable D call. The source is a woman aged 25 to 45 who had recovered from COVID-19. The CDR3 coding sequence is TGTGCCAGCAGCTTGGGTTCGCGGGGAACTGATGGCTACACCTTC. This codes for CASSLGSRGTDGYTF.